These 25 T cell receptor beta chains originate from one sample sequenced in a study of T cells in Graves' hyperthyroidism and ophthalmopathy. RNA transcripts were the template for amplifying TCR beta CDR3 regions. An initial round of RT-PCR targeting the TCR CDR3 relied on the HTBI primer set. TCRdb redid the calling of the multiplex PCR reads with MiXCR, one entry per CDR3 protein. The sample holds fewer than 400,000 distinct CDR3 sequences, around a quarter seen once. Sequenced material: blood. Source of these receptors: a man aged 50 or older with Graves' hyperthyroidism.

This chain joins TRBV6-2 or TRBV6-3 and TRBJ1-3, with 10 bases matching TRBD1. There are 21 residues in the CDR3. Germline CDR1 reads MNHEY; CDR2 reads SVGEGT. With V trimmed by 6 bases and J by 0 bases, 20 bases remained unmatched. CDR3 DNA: TGTGCCAGCAGCAAACCTATACCAAGAGGGACAGGGGCCCGCTCTGGAAACACCATATATTTT. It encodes CASSKPIPRGTGARSGNTIYF.

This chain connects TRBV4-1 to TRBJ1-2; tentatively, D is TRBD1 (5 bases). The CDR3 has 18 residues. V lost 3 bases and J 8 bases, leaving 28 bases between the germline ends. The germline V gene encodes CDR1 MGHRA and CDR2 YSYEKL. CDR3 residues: CASSHPTGRPAGERGYTF. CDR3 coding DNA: TGCGCCAGCAGCCATCCTACGGGGCGGCCAGCCGGTGAGAGAGGCTACACCTTC.

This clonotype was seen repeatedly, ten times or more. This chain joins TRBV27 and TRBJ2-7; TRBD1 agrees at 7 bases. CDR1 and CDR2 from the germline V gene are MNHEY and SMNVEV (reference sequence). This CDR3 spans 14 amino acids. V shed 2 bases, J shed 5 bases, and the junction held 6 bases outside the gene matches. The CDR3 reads CASSLTGELHEQYF. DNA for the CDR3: TGTGCCAGCAGTTTAACAGGGGAACTCCACGAGCAGTACTTC.

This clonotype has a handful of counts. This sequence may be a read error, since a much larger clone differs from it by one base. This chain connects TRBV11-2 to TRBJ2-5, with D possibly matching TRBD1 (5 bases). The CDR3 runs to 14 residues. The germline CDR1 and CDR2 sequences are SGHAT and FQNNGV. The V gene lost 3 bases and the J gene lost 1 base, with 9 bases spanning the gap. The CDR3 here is CASSLIGAQETQYF. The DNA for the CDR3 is TGTGCCAGCAGCTTGATAGGGGCCCAAGAGACCCAGTACTTC.

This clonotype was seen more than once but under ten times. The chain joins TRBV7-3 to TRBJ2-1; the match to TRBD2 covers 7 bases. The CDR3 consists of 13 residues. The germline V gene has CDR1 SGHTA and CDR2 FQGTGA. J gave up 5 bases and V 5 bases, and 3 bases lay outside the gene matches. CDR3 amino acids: CASSPGRDNEQFF. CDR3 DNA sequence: TGTGCCAGCAGCCCAGGGAGGGACAATGAGCAGTTCTTC.

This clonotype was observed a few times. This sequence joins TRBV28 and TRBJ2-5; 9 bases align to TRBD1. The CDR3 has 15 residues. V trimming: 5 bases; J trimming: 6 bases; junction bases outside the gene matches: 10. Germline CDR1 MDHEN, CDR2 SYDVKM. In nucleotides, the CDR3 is TGTGCCAGCAGTACCGGGACAGGGATTTTGCAGACCCAGTACTTC. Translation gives CASSTGTGILQTQYF.

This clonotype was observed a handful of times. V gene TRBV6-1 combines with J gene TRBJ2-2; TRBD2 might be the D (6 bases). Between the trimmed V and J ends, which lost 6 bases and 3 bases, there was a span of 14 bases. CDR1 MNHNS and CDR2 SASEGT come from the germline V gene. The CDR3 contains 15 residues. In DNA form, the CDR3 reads TGTGCCAGCAGGACGGGGGTTTGGGACACCGGGGAGCTGTTTTTT. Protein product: CASRTGVWDTGELFF.

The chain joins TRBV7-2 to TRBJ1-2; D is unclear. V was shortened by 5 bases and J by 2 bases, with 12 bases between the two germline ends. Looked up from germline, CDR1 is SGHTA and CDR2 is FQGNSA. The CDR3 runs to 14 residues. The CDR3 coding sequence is TGTGCCAGCAGCCCCCGGCCGGGGAACTATGGCTACACCTTC. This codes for CASSPRPGNYGYTF.

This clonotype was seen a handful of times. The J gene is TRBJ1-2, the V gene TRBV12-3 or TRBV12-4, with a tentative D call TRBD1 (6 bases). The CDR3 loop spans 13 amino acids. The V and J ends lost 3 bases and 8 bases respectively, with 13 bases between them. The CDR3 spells CASSLDSSGGYTF. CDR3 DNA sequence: TGTGCCAGCAGTTTGGACAGCTCAGGGGGCTACACCTTC.

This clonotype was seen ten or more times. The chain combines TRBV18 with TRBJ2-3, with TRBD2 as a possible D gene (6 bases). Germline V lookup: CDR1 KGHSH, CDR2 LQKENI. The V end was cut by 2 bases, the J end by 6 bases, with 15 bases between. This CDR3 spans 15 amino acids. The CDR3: CASSPNRDSGDTQYF. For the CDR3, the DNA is TGTGCCAGCTCACCAAACCGGGACTCCGGGGATACGCAGTATTTT. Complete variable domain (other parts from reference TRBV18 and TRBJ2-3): NAGVMQNPRHLVRRRGQEARLRCSPMKGHSHVYWYRQLPEEGLKFMVYLQKENIIDESGMPKERFSAEFPKEGPSILRIQQVVRGDSAAYFCASSPNRDSGDTQYFGPGTRLTVL.

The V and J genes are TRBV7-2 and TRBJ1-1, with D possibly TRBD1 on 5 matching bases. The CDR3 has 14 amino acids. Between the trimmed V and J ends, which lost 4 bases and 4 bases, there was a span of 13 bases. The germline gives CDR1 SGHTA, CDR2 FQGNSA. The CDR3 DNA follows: TGTGCCAGCAGCTCCCCTGGGACGGTCACTGAAGCTTTCTTT. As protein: CASSSPGTVTEAFF.

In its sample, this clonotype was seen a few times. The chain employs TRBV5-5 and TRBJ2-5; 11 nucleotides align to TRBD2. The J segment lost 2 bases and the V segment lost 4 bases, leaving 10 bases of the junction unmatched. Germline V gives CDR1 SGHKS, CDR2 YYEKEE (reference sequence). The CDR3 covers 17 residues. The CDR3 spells CASSTLPGTSGQETQYF. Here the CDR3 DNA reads TGTGCCAGCAGCACCTTGCCCGGGACTAGCGGACAAGAGACCCAGTACTTC. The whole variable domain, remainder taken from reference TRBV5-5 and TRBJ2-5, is DAGVTQSPTHLIKTRGQQVTLRCSPISGHKSVSWYQQVLGQGPQFIFQYYEKEERGRGNFPDRFSARQFPNYSSELNVNALLLGDSALYLCASSTLPGTSGQETQYFGPGTRLLVL.

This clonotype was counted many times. The CDR3 reads CASRLSGGYNEQFF. The CDR3 DNA sequence: TGTGCCAGCAGGTTGAGCGGGGGCTACAATGAGCAGTTCTTC. The gene calls are TRBV28 and TRBJ2-1; 8 positions agree with TRBD2. The CDR3 loop spans 14 amino acids. The germline V gene has CDR1 MDHEN and CDR2 SYDVKM. J gave up 3 bases and V 6 bases, and 4 bases lay outside the gene matches.

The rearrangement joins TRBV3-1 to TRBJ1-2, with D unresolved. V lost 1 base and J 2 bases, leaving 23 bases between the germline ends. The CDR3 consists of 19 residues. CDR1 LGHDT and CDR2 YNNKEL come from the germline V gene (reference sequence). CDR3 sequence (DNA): TGTGCCAGCAGCCAAGCTCGGGCCGACAAAGCTAACAAAAACTATGGCTACACCTTC. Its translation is CASSQARADKANKNYGYTF. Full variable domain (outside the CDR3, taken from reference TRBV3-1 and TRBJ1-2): DTAVSQTPKYLVTQMGNDKSIKCEQNLGHDTMYWYKQDSKKFLKIMFSYNNKELIINETVPNRFSPKSPDKAHLNLHINSLELGDSAVYFCASSQARADKANKNYGYTFGSGTRLTVV.

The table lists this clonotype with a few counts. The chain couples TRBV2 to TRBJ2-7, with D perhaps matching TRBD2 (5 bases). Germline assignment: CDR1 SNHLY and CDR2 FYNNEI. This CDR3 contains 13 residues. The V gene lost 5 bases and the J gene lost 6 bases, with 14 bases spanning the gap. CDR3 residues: CASSSLVLSEQYF. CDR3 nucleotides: TGTGCCAGCAGTTCACTAGTACTCAGCGAGCAGTACTTC.

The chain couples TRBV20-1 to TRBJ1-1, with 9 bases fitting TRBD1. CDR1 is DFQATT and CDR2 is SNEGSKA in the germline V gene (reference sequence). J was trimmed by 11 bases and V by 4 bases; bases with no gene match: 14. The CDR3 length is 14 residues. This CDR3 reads CSATGGGQGRLAFF. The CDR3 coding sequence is TGCAGTGCTACCGGCGGGGGACAGGGTAGGTTGGCTTTCTTT.

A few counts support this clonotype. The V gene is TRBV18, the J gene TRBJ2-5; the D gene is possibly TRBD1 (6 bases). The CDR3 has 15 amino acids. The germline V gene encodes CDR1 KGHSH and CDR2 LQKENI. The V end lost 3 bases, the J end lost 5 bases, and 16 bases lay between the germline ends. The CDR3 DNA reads TGTGCCAGCTCACCTACTACAGGGCTGTGGGAGACCCAGTACTTC. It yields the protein CASSPTTGLWETQYF.

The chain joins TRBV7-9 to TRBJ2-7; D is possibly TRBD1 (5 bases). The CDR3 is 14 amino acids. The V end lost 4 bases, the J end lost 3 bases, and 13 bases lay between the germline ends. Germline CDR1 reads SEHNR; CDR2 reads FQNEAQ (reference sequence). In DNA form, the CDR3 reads TGTGCCAGCAGCTCCCCAGCAGGGATCTACGAGCAGTACTTC. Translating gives CASSSPAGIYEQYF.

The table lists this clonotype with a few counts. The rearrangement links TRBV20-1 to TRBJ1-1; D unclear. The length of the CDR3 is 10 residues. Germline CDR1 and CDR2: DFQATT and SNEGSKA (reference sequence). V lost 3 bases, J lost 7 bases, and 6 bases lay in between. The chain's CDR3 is CSASWGEAFF. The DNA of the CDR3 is TGCAGTGCTAGTTGGGGTGAAGCTTTCTTT.

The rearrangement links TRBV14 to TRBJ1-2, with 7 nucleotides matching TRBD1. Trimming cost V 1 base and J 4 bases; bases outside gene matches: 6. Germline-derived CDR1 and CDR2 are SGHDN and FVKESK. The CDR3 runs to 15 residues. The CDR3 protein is CASSQVDRISYGYTF. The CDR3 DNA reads TGTGCCAGCAGCCAAGTGGACAGGATCAGCTATGGCTACACCTTC.

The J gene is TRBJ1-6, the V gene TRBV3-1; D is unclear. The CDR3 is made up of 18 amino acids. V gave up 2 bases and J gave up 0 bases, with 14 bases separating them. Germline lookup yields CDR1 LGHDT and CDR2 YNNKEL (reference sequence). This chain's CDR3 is CASSQTLPGSSYNSPLHF. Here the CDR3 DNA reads TGTGCCAGCAGCCAAACCTTACCGGGTAGCTCCTATAATTCACCCCTCCACTTT.

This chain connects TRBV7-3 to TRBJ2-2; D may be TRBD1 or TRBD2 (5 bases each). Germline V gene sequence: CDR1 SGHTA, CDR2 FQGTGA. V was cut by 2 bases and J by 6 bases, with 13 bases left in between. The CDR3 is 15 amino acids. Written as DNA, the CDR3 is TGTGCCAGCAGCTTACTAGGGGAGAAGGCCGGGGAGCTGTTTTTT. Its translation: CASSLLGEKAGELFF. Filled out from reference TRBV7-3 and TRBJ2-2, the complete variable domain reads GAGVSQTPSNKVTEKGKYVELRCDPISGHTALYWYRQSLGQGPEFLIYFQGTGAADDSGLPNDRFFAVRPEGSVSTLKIQRTERGDSAVYLCASSLLGEKAGELFFGEGSRLTVL.

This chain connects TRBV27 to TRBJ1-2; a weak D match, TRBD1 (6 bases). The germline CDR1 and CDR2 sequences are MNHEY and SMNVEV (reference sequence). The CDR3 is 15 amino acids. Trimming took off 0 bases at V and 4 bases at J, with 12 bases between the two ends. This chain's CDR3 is CASSLSEGHLYGYTF. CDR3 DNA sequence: TGTGCCAGCAGTTTATCTGAGGGACACCTCTATGGCTACACCTTC.

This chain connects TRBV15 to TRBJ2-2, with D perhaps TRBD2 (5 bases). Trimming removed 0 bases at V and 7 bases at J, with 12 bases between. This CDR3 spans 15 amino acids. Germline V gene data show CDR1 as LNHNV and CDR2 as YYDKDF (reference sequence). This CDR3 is CATSREGGSFGELFF. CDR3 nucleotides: TGTGCCACCAGCAGAGAGGGTGGGAGCTTCGGGGAGCTGTTTTTT.

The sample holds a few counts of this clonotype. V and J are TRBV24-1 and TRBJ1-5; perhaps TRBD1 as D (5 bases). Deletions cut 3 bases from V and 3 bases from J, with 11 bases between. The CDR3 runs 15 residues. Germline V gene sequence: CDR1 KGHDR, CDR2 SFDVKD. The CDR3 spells CATSDAVGVNQPQHF. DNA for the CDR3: TGTGCCACCAGTGATGCGGTGGGGGTCAATCAGCCCCAGCATTTT.